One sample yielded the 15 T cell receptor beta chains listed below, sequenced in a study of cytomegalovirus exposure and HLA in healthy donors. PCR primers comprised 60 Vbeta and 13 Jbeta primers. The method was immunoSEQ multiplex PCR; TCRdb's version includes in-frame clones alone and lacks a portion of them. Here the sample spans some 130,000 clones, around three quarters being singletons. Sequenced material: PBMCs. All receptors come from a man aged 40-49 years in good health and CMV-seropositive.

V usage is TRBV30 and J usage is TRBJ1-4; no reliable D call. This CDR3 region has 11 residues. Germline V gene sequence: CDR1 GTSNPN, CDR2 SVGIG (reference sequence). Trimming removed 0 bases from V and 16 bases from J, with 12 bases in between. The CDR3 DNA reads TGTGCCTGGAGTGTACAGTTGACCAAGTTTTTT. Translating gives CAWSVQLTKFF.

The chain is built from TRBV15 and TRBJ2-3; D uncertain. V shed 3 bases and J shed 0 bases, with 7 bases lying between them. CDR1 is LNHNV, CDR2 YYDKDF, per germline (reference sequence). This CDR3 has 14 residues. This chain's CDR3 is CATSRRKSTDTQYF. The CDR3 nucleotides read TGTGCCACCAGCAGGCGAAAAAGCACAGATACGCAGTATTTT.

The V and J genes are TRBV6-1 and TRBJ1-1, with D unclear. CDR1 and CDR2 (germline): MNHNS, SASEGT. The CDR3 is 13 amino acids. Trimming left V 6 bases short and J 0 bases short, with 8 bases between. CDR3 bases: TGTGCCAGCAGCCTCGGAGTGAACACTGAAGCTTTCTTT. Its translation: CASSLGVNTEAFF.

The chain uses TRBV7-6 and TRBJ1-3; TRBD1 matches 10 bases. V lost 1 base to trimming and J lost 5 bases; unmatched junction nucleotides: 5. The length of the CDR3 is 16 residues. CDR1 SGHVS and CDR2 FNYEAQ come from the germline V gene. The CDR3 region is CASSLEEGQGRNTIYF. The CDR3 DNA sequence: TGTGCCAGCAGCTTAGAGGAGGGACAGGGGAGAAACACCATATATTTT. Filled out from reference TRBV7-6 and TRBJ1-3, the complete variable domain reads GAGVSQSPRYKVTKRGQDVALRCDPISGHVSLYWYRQALGQGPEFLTYFNYEAQQDKSGLPNDRFSAERPEGSISTLTIQRTEQRDSAMYRCASSLEEGQGRNTIYFGEGSWLTVV.

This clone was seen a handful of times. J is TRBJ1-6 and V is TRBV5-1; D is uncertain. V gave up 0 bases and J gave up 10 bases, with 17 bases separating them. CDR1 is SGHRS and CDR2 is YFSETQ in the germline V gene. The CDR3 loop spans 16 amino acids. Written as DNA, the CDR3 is TGCGCCAGCAGCTTGGATCAAACACAATCGGGGTCACCCCTCCACTTT. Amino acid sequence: CASSLDQTQSGSPLHF. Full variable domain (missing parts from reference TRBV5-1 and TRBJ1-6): KAGVTQTPRYLIKTRGQQVTLSCSPISGHRSVSWYQQTPGQGLQFLFEYFSETQRNKGNFPGRFSGRQFSNSRSEMNVSTLELGDSALYLCASSLDQTQSGSPLHFGNGTRLTVT.

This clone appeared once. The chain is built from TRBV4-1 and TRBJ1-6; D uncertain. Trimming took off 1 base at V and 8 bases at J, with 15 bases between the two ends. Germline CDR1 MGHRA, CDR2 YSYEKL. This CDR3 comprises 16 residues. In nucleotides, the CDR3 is TGCGCCAGCAGCCAAGTCCTGCCCGGAGGGCATTCACCCCTCCACTTT. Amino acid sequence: CASSQVLPGGHSPLHF.

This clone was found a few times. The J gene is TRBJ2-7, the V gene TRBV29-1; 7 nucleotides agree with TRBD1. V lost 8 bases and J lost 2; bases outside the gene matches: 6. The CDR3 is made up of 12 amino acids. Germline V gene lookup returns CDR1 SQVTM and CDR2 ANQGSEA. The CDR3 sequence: CSYRTGTYEQYF. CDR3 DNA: TGCAGCTACAGGACAGGCACCTACGAGCAGTACTTC.

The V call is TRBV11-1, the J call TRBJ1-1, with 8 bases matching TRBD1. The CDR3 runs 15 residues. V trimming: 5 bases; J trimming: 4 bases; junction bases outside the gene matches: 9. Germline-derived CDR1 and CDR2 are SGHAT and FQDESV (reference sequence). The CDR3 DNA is TGTGCCAGCAGCGCCCAGGGGGCGGTGGGCACTGAAGCTTTCTTT. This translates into CASSAQGAVGTEAFF.

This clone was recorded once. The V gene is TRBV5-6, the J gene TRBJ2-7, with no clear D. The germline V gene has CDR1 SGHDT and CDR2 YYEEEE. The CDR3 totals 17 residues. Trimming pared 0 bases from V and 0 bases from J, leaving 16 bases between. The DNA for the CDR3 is TGTGCCAGCAGCTTGGGGCTAGGTTCCGCCGACTCCTACGAGCAGTACTTC. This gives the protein CASSLGLGSADSYEQYF. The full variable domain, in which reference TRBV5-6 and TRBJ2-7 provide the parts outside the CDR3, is DAGVTQSPTHLIKTRGQQVTLRCSPKSGHDTVSWYQQALGQGPQFIFQYYEEEERQRGNFPDRFSGHQFPNYSSELNVNALLLGDSALYLCASSLGLGSADSYEQYFGPGTRLTVT.

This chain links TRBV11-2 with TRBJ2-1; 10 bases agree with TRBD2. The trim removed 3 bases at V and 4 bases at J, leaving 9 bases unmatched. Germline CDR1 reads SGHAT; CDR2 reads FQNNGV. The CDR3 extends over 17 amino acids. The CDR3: CASSLGASGSLYNEQFF. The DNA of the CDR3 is TGTGCCAGCAGCTTGGGGGCTAGCGGGAGTCTGTACAATGAGCAGTTCTTC. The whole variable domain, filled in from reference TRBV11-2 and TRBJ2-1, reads EAGVAQSPRYKIIEKRQSVAFWCNPISGHATLYWYQQILGQGPKLLIQFQNNGVVDDSQLPKDRFSAERLKGVDSTLKIQPAKLEDSAVYLCASSLGASGSLYNEQFFGPGTRLTVL.

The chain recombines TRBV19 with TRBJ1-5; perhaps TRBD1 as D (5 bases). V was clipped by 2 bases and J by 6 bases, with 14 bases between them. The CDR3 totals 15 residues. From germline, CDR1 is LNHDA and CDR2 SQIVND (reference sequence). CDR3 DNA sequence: TGTGCCAGTAGTATATTACCAGGGTCGGGTCAGCCCCAGCATTTT. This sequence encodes CASSILPGSGQPQHF.

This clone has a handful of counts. CDR3 in amino acids: CASSFPPTLGVLTGGDQPQHF. CDR3 nucleotide sequence: TGTGCCAGCAGTTTTCCACCGACCCTGGGGGTACTGACAGGGGGCGATCAGCCCCAGCATTTT. The V gene is TRBV28, the J gene TRBJ1-5; TRBD1 aligns across 10 bases. Losses at the gene ends were 3 bases for V and 5 bases for J; bases not matched to a gene: 22. The germline gives CDR1 MDHEN, CDR2 SYDVKM. CDR3 length: 21 amino acids.

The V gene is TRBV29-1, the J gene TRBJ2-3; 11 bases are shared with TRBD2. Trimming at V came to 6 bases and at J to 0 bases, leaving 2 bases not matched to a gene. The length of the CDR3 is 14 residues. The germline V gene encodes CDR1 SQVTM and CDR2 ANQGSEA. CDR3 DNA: TGCAGCGTGCGGACTAGCGGGAGCACAGATACGCAGTATTTT. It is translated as CSVRTSGSTDTQYF.

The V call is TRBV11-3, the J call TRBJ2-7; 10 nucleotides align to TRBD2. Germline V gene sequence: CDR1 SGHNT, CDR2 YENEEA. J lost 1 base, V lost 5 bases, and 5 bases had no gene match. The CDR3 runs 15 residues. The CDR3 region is CASSQTSGASYEQYF. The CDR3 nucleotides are TGTGCCAGCAGCCAAACTAGCGGGGCATCCTACGAGCAGTACTTC.

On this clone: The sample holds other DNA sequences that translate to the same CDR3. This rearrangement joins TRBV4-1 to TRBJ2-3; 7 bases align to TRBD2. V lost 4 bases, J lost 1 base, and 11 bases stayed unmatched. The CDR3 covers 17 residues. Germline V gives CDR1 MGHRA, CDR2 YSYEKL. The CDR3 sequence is CASSPWVGGGGTDTQYF. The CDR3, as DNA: TGCGCCAGCAGCCCCTGGGTCGGGGGAGGGGGCACAGATACGCAGTATTTT.